These T cell receptor beta chains were read from a single sample in a study of T cells in Graves' hyperthyroidism and ophthalmopathy. TCRdb re-analysed the multiplex PCR reads in MiXCR, keeping a single row per CDR3 protein. The repertoire holds approximately 690,000 distinct CDR3 sequences, with less than 25% as singletons. The sequenced sample was blood. Receptors were obtained from a man under 40 with Graves' ophthalmopathy. Each CDR3 is given with its conserved first and last residue. D genes are given only for firm matches. Some rows mark clone size as missing; the rest say once, few, many or name a class of expanded clone.

j_gene	abundance	d_gene	v_gene	CDR3aa
TRBJ2-3	few	-	TRBV18	CASSPNQGVDTQYF
TRBJ2-6	-	TRBD2	TRBV24-1	CATGDSGREEFTGANVLTF
TRBJ1-1	-	-	TRBV7-9	CASSPQGVRGAEAFF
TRBJ2-7	many	-	TRBV5-1	CASSLSMLEDEQYF
TRBJ1-6	-	TRBD1	TRBV6-1	CASSTTGTGYNSPLHF
TRBJ2-3	-	TRBD1	TRBV7-9	CASSSDRALRADTQYF
TRBJ2-1	-	TRBD2	TRBV7-9	CASSASGNRNEQFF
TRBJ2-3	few	-	TRBV27	CASTKVGTGIADTQYF
TRBJ2-2	many	TRBD1	TRBV11-2	CASSGTGDTGELFF
TRBJ2-7	few	TRBD1	TRBV9	CASSVGDRAYEQYF
TRBJ2-7	-	-	TRBV7-9	CASSLAQHYEQYF
TRBJ1-1	many	-	TRBV6-6	CASSYSTHTEAFF
TRBJ1-6	-	TRBD1	TRBV27	CASSPDRDNSPLHF
TRBJ1-2	many	TRBD1	TRBV30	CAWSAGGGYGYTF
TRBJ1-2	-	-	TRBV9	CASSVKQAQRDGYTF
TRBJ1-1	-	TRBD1	TRBV11-2	CASSSGAGGYTEAFF
TRBJ2-7	-	-	TRBV9	CASSPPGMTYEQYF
TRBJ1-4	many	-	TRBV2	CASSEGQPNEKLFF
TRBJ2-2	few	-	TRBV11-3	CASSSSFTGELFF
TRBJ2-3	many	TRBD2	TRBV30	CAWSVIRTSGILDTQYF
TRBJ2-7	many	-	TRBV2	CASSGQRPPPYEQYF
TRBJ2-5	many	-	TRBV2	CASRTGSYQETQYF